This TCR beta chain emerged from a study of control samples from healthy donors and cancer patients. This CDR3 has 15 amino acids. The germline V gene has CDR1 SGHTA and CDR2 FQGNSA. The germline V and J ends were trimmed by 0 bases and 0 bases, with 9 bases remaining between them. TCRdb's table, derived via immunoSEQ multiplex PCR, lists solely in-frame clones and lacks some. The profile shows hundreds of thousands of clones, about 93% of them singletons. The receptor comes from a man in his forties with head and neck cancer. The gene calls are TRBV7-2 and TRBJ2-7, with D maybe TRBD2 (5 bases). Specimen: PBMCs. DNA of the CDR3: TGTGCCAGCAGCTTAGCAGGGAGTAGCTCCTACGAGCAGTACTTC. Its translation is CASSLAGSSSYEQYF.